This entry lists 14 T cell receptor beta chains sequenced from one sample in a study of blood T cell repertoires in COVID-19. Here immunoSEQ multiplex PCR was the method, and the copy in TCRdb shows in-frame clones only, minus some. In the table there are about 54,000 clones, more than 75% of which are singletons. The sequenced sample consisted of peripheral blood. These receptors all come from a middle-aged man with active COVID-19.

The chain has TRBV19 and TRBJ1-2, with a possible D match to TRBD1 (5 bases). Trimming left V 8 bases short and J 4 bases short, with 11 bases between. Germline V CDR1 and CDR2: LNHDA, SQIVND (reference sequence). The length of the CDR3 is 12 residues. The CDR3 region has the DNA TGTGCCAGTTCGACAGATATCTATGGCTACACCTTC. Translating gives CASSTDIYGYTF.

The chain combines TRBV30 with TRBJ1-5, with D possibly matching TRBD1 (5 bases). CDR1 is GTSNPN and CDR2 is SVGIG in the germline V gene (reference sequence). Trimming shortened V by 4 bases and J by 0 bases, and 10 bases separated the two germline ends. The CDR3 runs 14 residues. Here the CDR3 reads CAWNRQNSNQPQHF. The CDR3 DNA follows: TGTGCCTGGAACAGACAGAATAGCAATCAGCCCCAGCATTTT.

The chain recombines TRBV12-3 or TRBV12-4 with TRBJ2-2, with D uncertain. The CDR3 is made up of 13 amino acids. The V end lost 2 bases, the J end lost 8 bases, and 9 bases lay between the germline ends. For the CDR3, the DNA is TGTGCCAGCAGTTTAACGACTCCGGGGGAGCTGTTTTTT. Translation gives CASSLTTPGELFF.

The chain carries TRBV6-5 and TRBJ1-2; TRBD1 is a possible D gene (6 bases). The CDR3 has 15 residues. Germline values: CDR1 MNHEY, CDR2 SVGAGI. Deletions cut 9 bases from V and 7 bases from J, with 24 bases between. DNA of the CDR3: TGTGCCAGTTTACCCAATGGCGACAGGTTTTCTGGCTACACCTTC. It codes for CASLPNGDRFSGYTF.

Only a few counts were recorded for this clone. The V gene is TRBV7-2, the J gene TRBJ2-1, with 8 bases identical to TRBD2. V trimming: 1 base; J trimming: 4 bases; junction bases outside the gene matches: 3. CDR1 and CDR2 from the germline V gene are SGHTA and FQGNSA. This CDR3 region has 15 residues. As DNA, the CDR3 is TGTGCCAGCAGCTTAGATCCGGGGGGGTACAATGAGCAGTTCTTC. The encoded protein is CASSLDPGGYNEQFF.

J is TRBJ2-1 and V is TRBV27; 13 bases fit TRBD2. The CDR3 consists of 15 residues. V gave up 4 bases and J gave up 5 bases; unmatched junction bases: 2. Germline V gene lookup returns CDR1 MNHEY and CDR2 SMNVEV (reference sequence). The CDR3 loop reads CASSWGLAGHNEQFF. CDR3 nucleotides: TGTGCCAGCAGTTGGGGACTAGCGGGACACAATGAGCAGTTCTTC.

This chain links TRBV24-1 with TRBJ2-2, with D perhaps TRBD1 (6 bases). Trimming pared 3 bases from V and 2 bases from J, leaving 9 bases between. The CDR3 extends over 15 amino acids. Germline V CDR1 and CDR2: KGHDR, SFDVKD. Here the CDR3 reads CATSDNRANTGELFF. In DNA, the CDR3 is TGTGCCACCAGTGATAACAGGGCCAACACCGGGGAGCTGTTTTTT.

The chain joins TRBV6-4 to TRBJ2-3; TRBD2 matches 11 bases. CDR3 length: 16 amino acids. With 10 bases clipped from V and 6 bases from J, the junction kept 15 bases outside the gene matches. Germline values: CDR1 MRHNA, CDR2 SNTAGT. CDR3 nucleotide sequence: TGTGCCAACTCTGGGGCTAGCGGGAGGATAGCGGATACGCAGTATTTT. Amino acid sequence: CANSGASGRIADTQYF.

V usage is TRBV5-1 and J usage is TRBJ1-1; TRBD1 is a possible D gene (6 bases). Germline CDR1 SGHRS, CDR2 YFSETQ. Trimming took 3 bases from V and 2 from J, leaving 11 bases between them. The CDR3 runs to 14 residues. CDR3 amino acids: CASSSGQLNTEAFF. In DNA form, the CDR3 reads TGCGCCAGCAGCTCCGGACAGCTTAACACTGAAGCTTTCTTT.

Turning to this clone: At one end, the junction sequence differs from germline, possibly due to a read error. The chain carries TRBV7-7 and TRBJ2-2, with D tentatively TRBD2 (5 bases). CDR3 size: 14 residues. Germline CDR1 SSHAT, CDR2 FNYEAQ (reference sequence). The CDR3 coding sequence is TGTGCTAGCAGCTTCGGGGTAGGGACCGGGGAGCTGTTTTTT. Its protein product is CASSFGVGTGELFF. Together with reference TRBV7-7 and TRBJ2-2, the CDR3 gives the full variable domain: GAGVSQSPRYKVTKRGQDVTLRCDPISSHATLYWYQQALGQGPEFLTYFNYEAQPDKSGLPSDRFSAERPEGSISTLTIQRTEQRDSAMYRCASSFGVGTGELFFGEGSRLTVL.

The chain recombines TRBV2 with TRBJ1-2; TRBD1 might be the D (6 bases). Germline CDR1 and CDR2: SNHLY and FYNNEI. The ends were cut back, 0 bases at V and 3 bases at J, with 11 bases in the middle. The CDR3 contains 15 residues. The CDR3 is CASSEAQGLDYGYTF. CDR3 nucleotide sequence: TGTGCCAGCAGTGAAGCTCAGGGGTTGGACTATGGCTACACCTTC.

The rearrangement joins TRBV7-2 to TRBJ2-1, with 12 bases that match TRBD2. J was trimmed by 6 bases and V by 5 bases; bases with no gene match: 5. CDR3 length: 15 amino acids. Germline V CDR1 and CDR2: SGHTA, FQGNSA. CDR3 nucleotide sequence: TGTGCCAGCAGCCCTCTAGCGGGAGGGCTCAATGAGCAGTTCTTC. Translating gives CASSPLAGGLNEQFF. Supplemented by reference TRBV7-2 and TRBJ2-1, the full variable domain reads GAGVSQSPSNKVTEKGKDVELRCDPISGHTALYWYRQSLGQGLEFLIYFQGNSAPDKSGLPSDRFSAERTGGSVSTLTIQRTQQEDSAVYLCASSPLAGGLNEQFFGPGTRLTVL.

The rearrangement links TRBV27 to TRBJ2-3, with TRBD2 matching 7 bases. In germline, CDR1 is MNHEY, CDR2 SMNVEV (reference sequence). Unmatched junction bases numbered 2, after V lost 0 bases and J lost 2 bases. The CDR3 contains 15 residues. The CDR3 nucleotides are TGTGCCAGCAGTTTATCGGCGGGGGACACAGATACGCAGTATTTT. This gives the protein CASSLSAGDTDTQYF.

This chain connects TRBV3-1 (or the pseudogene TRBV3-2) to TRBJ2-7; 8 nucleotides line up with TRBD1. The CDR3 spans 13 residues. CDR1 LGHDT and CDR2 YNNKEL come from the germline V gene (reference sequence). Germline trimming cut 4 bases from V and 6 bases from J; bases unmatched to any gene: 5. The CDR3 coding sequence is TGTGCCAGCAGCCTTAGTACAGGGGGCGAGCAGTACTTC. Protein product: CASSLSTGGEQYF.